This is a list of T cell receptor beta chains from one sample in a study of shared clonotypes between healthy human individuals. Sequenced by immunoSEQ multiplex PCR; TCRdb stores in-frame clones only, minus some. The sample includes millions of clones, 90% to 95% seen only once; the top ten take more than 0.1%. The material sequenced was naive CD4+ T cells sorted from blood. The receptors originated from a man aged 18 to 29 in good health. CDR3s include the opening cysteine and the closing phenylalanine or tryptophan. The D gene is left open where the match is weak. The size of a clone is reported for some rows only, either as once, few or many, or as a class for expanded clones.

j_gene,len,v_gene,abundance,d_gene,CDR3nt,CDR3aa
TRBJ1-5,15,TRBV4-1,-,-,TGCGCCAGCAGCCAATTATCTGGGGGGCTTCTTCCCCAGCATTTT,CASSQLSGGLLPQHF
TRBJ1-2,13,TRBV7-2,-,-,TGTGCCAGCAGCTTCTCGGATGCCTATGGCTACACCTTC,CASSFSDAYGYTF
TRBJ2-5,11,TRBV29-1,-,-,TGCAGCGTTGCCGGGGGTGAGACCCAGTACTTC,CSVAGGETQYF
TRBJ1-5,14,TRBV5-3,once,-,TGTGCCAGAAGCTTGCGTGGGTGCAATCAGCCCCAGCATTTT,CARSLRGCNQPQHF
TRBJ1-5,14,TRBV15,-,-,TGTGCCACCAGCAGACAGGGGAGCAATCAGCCCCAGCATTTT,CATSRQGSNQPQHF
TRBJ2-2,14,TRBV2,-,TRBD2,TGTGCCAGCAGACTAGCGGGCAACACCGGGGAGCTGTTTTTT,CASRLAGNTGELFF
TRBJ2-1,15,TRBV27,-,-,TGTGCCAGCAGTTTAAGGGATAGCTCCTACAATGAGCAGTTCTTC,CASSLRDSSYNEQFF
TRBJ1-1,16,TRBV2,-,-,TGTGCCAGCAGTGAAGCGTTGGGCCAAATGAACACTGAAGCTTTCTTT,CASSEALGQMNTEAFF
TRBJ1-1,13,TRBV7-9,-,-,TGTGCCAGCAGCCTCGAAGAAGGGACTGAAGCTTTCTTT,CASSLEEGTEAFF
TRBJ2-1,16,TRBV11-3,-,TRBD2,TGTGCCAGCAGCCTATCCGGGGGGGCGGCGCGGAATGAGCAGTTCTTC,CASSLSGGAARNEQFF
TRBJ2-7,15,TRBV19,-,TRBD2,TGTGCCAGTAGCCCCATCTCCGCGGGAGGGTACGAGCAGTACTTC,CASSPISAGGYEQYF
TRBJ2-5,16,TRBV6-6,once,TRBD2,TGTGCCAGCTGCCATACCCTAGCGGGACTATCGGAGACCCAGTACTTC,CASCHTLAGLSETQYF
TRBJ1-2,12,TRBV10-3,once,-,TGTGCCATCAGTGACGCTCTCGGTGGCTACACCTTC,CAISDALGGYTF
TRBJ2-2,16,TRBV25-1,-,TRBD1,TGTGCCAGCAGTGACCTCAGACAGGGGGAGGTCGGGGAGCTGTTTTTT,CASSDLRQGEVGELFF
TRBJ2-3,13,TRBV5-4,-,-,TGTGCCAGCAGCTTACGAGGGACAGATACGCAGTATTTT,CASSLRGTDTQYF
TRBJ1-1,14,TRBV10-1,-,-,TGCGCCAGCAGTGAGTCGGGGGGAGGCACTGAAGCTTTCTTT,CASSESGGGTEAFF
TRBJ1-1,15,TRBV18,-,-,TGTGCCAGCTCCGCCCCACGGGGGGGGCAAGCTGAAGCTTTCTTT,CASSAPRGGQAEAFF
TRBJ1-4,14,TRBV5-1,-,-,TGCGCCAGCAGCTCCCGGTGGGAGTCTGAAAAACTGTTTTTT,CASSSRWESEKLFF
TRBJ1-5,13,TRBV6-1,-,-,TGTGCCAGCAACGAAAGGGGCAATCAGCCCCAGCATTTT,CASNERGNQPQHF
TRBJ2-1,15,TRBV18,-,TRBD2,TGTGCCAGCTCACGTGCGGGAGACGTCTACAATGAGCAGTTCTTC,CASSRAGDVYNEQFF
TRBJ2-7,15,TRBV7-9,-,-,TGTGCCAGCAGCTTAAAGGGACTGACGCCCTACGAGCAGTACTTC,CASSLKGLTPYEQYF
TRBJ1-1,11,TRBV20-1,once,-,TGCAGTGCTAAAGAGAACACTGAAGCTTTCTTT,CSAKENTEAFF
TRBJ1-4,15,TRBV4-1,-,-,TGCGCCAGCAGCCAAGGATCAGCAACTAATGAAAAACTGTTTTTT,CASSQGSATNEKLFF
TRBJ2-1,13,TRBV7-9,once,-,TGTGCCAGCAGCTTAGATTTGGGTGCTAGCCCGTTCTTC,CASSLDLGASPFF
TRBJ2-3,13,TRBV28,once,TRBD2,TGTGCCGGGGGGGACGGTACCACAGATACGCAGTATTTT,CAGGDGTTDTQYF
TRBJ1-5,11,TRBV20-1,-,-,TGCAGTGCTATTGAGGGGAAGACCCAGCATTTT,CSAIEGKTQHF
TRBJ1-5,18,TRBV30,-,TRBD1,TGTGCCTGGAGTAAAAAAGGAGGGACAGGGAGTTCGAGGCAGCCCCAGCATTTT,CAWSKKGGTGSSRQPQHF
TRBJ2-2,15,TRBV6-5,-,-,TGTGCCAGCAGGCTCAATTCGGGGAACACCGGGGAGCTGTTTTTT,CASRLNSGNTGELFF
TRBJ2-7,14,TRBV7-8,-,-,TGTGCCAGCAGCTCGAAGGGACCTACCGAGGAGCAGTACTTC,CASSSKGPTEEQYF
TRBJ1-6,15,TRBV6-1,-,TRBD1,TGTGCCAGCAGTGAACGACAGGGCTTGAATTCACCCCTCCACTTT,CASSERQGLNSPLHF
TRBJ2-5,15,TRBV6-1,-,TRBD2,TGTGCCAGCACAAGACCGGGACTAGGAGCGGAGACCCAGTACTTC,CASTRPGLGAETQYF
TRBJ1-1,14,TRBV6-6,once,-,TGTGCCAGCAGTTACGGCGAAATGAACACTGAAGCTTTCTTT,CASSYGEMNTEAFF
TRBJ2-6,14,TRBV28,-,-,TGTGCCAGCAGTTTAAGCTCTGGGGCCAACGTCCTGACTTTC,CASSLSSGANVLTF
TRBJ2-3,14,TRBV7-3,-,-,TGTGCCAGCAGCCCTCAGGGGGGAGCAGATACGCAGTATTTT,CASSPQGGADTQYF
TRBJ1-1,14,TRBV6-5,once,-,TGTGCCAGCAGACCGACAGTTTTGAACACTGAAGCTTTCTTT,CASRPTVLNTEAFF
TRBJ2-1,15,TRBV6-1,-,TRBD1,TGTGCCAGCAGTGAACAGGGACAGAGCTACAATGAGCAGTTCTTC,CASSEQGQSYNEQFF
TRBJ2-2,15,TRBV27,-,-,TGTGCCAGCATCCCAACCGGGACACCAGCCCGGGAGCTGTTTTTT,CASIPTGTPARELFF
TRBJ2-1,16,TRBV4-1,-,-,TGCGCCAGCAGCCAAGACCCCTTTGGCGGGTACAATGAGCAGTTCTTC,CASSQDPFGGYNEQFF
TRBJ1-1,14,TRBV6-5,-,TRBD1,TGTGCCAGCAAATTGACAGGGATGAACATTGAAGCTTTCTTT,CASKLTGMNIEAFF